The 11 T cell receptor beta chains in this list originate from one sample, sequenced in a study of cytomegalovirus exposure and HLA in healthy donors. 60 Vbeta and 13 Jbeta primers were used in PCR. Sequencing was performed with immunoSEQ multiplex PCR; in TCRdb, only in-frame clones are kept and a portion is missing. This table has approximately 210,000 clones, roughly 77% appearing once. The material sequenced was PBMCs. The receptors were gathered from a male donor in good health and CMV-seropositive.

CDR3 nucleotides: TGTGCCAGCGGGGGGACGGAATACAATGAGCAGTTCTTC. Translating gives CASGGTEYNEQFF. The chain uses TRBV28 and TRBJ2-1; D perhaps matches TRBD2 (6 bases). Trimming removed 8 bases from V and 4 bases from J, with 12 bases in between. The germline V gene encodes CDR1 MDHEN and CDR2 SYDVKM. The CDR3 is 13 residues long.

The V gene is TRBV7-2, the J gene TRBJ2-1, with D perhaps TRBD2 (6 bases). Germline values: CDR1 SGHTA, CDR2 FQGNSA. The V and J ends lost 0 bases and 7 bases respectively, with 16 bases between them. The CDR3 totals 16 residues. The chain's CDR3 is CASSLALVSGRNEQFF. Here the CDR3 DNA reads TGTGCCAGCAGCTTAGCGCTGGTGTCAGGGAGGAATGAGCAGTTCTTC.

The chain joins TRBV19 to TRBJ1-2, with TRBD1 matching over 9 bases. Per the germline V gene, CDR1 is LNHDA and CDR2 is SQIVND (reference sequence). CDR3 size: 15 residues. Trimming at V came to 5 bases and at J to 1 base, leaving 5 bases not matched to a gene. The CDR3 sequence: CASSGTGSDNYGYTF. CDR3 coding DNA: TGTGCCAGTAGTGGGACAGGGAGCGATAACTATGGCTACACCTTC.

The sample holds one count of this clone. The chain joins TRBV30 to TRBJ2-5; D gene ambiguous. There are 11 residues in the CDR3. V lost 2 bases to trimming and J lost 4 bases, with 5 bases between them. The germline CDR1 and CDR2 sequences are GTSNPN and SVGIG (reference sequence). CDR3 nucleotide sequence: TGTGCCTGGAGTCCGGGAGAGACCCAGTACTTC. Protein sequence: CAWSPGETQYF.

This chain links TRBV7-9 with TRBJ2-7, with D possibly being TRBD2 (5 bases). V lost 3 bases and J lost 3, with 9 bases in between. The CDR3 covers 13 residues. CDR1 is SEHNR and CDR2 is FQNEAQ in the germline V gene (reference sequence). CDR3 DNA sequence: TGTGCCAGCAGCTTTCTAGGGAGCTACGAGCAGTACTTC. This sequence encodes CASSFLGSYEQYF.

The rearrangement uses TRBV18 and TRBJ2-5; D gene unclear. Trimming took 3 bases from V and 3 from J, leaving 11 bases between them. Per germline, CDR1 KGHSH and CDR2 LQKENI. The CDR3 has 14 residues. CDR3 amino acids: CASSPLAAEETQYF. The CDR3 region has the DNA TGTGCCAGCTCACCGCTGGCGGCAGAAGAGACCCAGTACTTC.

The chain carries TRBV5-4 and TRBJ2-3; 7 nucleotides match TRBD2. The CDR3 contains 18 residues. Germline values: CDR1 SGHNT, CDR2 YYREEE (reference sequence). V trimming: 4 bases; J trimming: 2 bases; junction bases outside the gene matches: 16. The CDR3 sequence is CASSVPLSGGLITDTQYF. The CDR3 nucleotides are TGTGCCAGCAGCGTACCCCTATCGGGAGGATTGATCACAGATACGCAGTATTTT.

The V gene is TRBV6-5, the J gene TRBJ2-1, with a tentative D call TRBD2 (5 bases). The CDR3 is 16 residues long. The V end was cut by 4 bases, the J end by 4 bases, with 17 bases between. CDR1 MNHEY and CDR2 SVGAGI come from the germline V gene. CDR3 DNA: TGTGCCAGCAGTTTACTAGGGAACACCCGTTACAATGAGCAGTTCTTC. Its protein is CASSLLGNTRYNEQFF.

The V gene is TRBV4-1, the J gene TRBJ2-7, with TRBD1 matching 7 bases. V lost 0 bases, J lost 2 bases, and 7 bases stayed unmatched. The CDR3 has 16 amino acids. Germline V gene sequence: CDR1 MGHRA, CDR2 YSYEKL. The DNA for the CDR3 is TGCGCCAGCAGCCAAGAGGTGGGGGACAGACCCTACGAGCAGTACTTC. This gives the protein CASSQEVGDRPYEQYF.

V gene TRBV5-1 combines with J gene TRBJ2-2, with a possible D match to TRBD2 (7 bases). This CDR3 comprises 18 residues. Trimming left V 2 bases short and J 0 bases short, with 17 bases between. The germline V gene encodes CDR1 SGHRS and CDR2 YFSETQ. The CDR3 protein is CASSFNSVGGPNTGELFF. The CDR3 DNA is TGCGCCAGCAGCTTTAACTCTGTGGGGGGGCCGAACACCGGGGAGCTGTTTTTT.

As for this clone: Other nucleotide sequences in the sample specify the same CDR3. The CDR3 DNA follows: TGTGCCTGGAAATACAGAGAACCTAACTATGGCTACACCTTC. It specifies CAWKYREPNYGYTF. This rearrangement joins TRBV30 to TRBJ1-2; D remains unclear. Germline loops: CDR1 GTSNPN, CDR2 SVGIG (reference sequence). CDR3 length: 14 residues. V dropped 4 bases and J dropped 0 bases, with 12 bases sitting between them.